The entry below describes one T cell receptor (beta chain). The sample belongs to a study of T cells after somatic rescue of genetic block. The germline V gene encodes CDR1 SGHRS and CDR2 YFSETQ. CDR3 length equals 16 residues. Profiling relied on immunoSEQ multiplex PCR, and the TCRdb table lists in-frame clones only, not all of them. Among about 72,000 clones listed, approximately 91% were seen once. This clonotype was obtained from a young man. Source material: peripheral blood mononuclear cells (PBMCs). The chain uses TRBV5-1 and TRBJ2-5, with 7 bases that match TRBD2. The DNA end is a closer match to TRBJ2-7, so the J assignment may be wrong. CDR3 DNA sequence: TGCGCCAGCAGCTTGGAAGGAGTGGGAGGGATAAACGAGCAGTACTTC. This translates into CASSLEGVGGINEQYF.